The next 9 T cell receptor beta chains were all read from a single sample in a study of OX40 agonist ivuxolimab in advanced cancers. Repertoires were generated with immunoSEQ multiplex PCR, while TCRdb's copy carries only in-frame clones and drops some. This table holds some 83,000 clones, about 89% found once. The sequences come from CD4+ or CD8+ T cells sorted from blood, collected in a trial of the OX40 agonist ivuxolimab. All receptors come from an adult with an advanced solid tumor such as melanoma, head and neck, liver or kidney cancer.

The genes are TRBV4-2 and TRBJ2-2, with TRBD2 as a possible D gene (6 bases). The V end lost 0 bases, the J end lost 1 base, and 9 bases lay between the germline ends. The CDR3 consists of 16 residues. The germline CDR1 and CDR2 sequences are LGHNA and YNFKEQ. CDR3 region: CASSQDGGLNTGELFF. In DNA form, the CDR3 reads TGTGCCAGCAGCCAAGATGGGGGACTGAACACCGGGGAGCTGTTTTTT.

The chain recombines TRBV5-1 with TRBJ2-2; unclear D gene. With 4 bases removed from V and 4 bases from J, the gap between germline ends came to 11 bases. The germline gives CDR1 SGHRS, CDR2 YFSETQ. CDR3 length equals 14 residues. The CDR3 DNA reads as TGCGCCAGCAGCATAAGGGCCCTCACCGGGGAGCTGTTTTTT. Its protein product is CASSIRALTGELFF. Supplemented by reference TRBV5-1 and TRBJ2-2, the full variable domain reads KAGVTQTPRYLIKTRGQQVTLSCSPISGHRSVSWYQQTPGQGLQFLFEYFSETQRNKGNFPGRFSGRQFSNSRSEMNVSTLELGDSALYLCASSIRALTGELFFGEGSRLTVL.

Written as DNA, the CDR3 is TGTGCCAGCAGCCCCAGATTACAGGGGGGCCGGTCACCCCTCCACTTT. This translates into CASSPRLQGGRSPLHF. The chain combines TRBV7-2 with TRBJ1-6; TRBD1 matches 8 bases. Germline CDR1 and CDR2: SGHTA and FQGNSA. V lost 5 bases and J lost 10; bases outside the gene matches: 13. This CDR3 spans 16 amino acids.

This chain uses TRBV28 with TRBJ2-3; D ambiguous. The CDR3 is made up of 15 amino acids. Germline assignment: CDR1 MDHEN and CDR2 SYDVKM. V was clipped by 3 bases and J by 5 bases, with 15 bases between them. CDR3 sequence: CASSFLGLLGDTQYF. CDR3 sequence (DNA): TGTGCCAGCAGTTTTCTGGGCCTGTTGGGAGATACGCAGTATTTT.

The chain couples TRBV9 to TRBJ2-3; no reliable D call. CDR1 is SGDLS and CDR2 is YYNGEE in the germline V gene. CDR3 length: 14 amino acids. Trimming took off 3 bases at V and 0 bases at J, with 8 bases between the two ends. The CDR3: CASSGRTSTDTQYF. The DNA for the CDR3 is TGTGCCAGCAGCGGCCGAACTAGCACAGATACGCAGTATTTT.

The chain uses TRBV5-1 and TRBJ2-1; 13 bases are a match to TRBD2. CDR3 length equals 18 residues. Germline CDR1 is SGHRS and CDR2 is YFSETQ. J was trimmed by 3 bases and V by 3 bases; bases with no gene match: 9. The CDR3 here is CASSSRLAGGPFYNEQFF. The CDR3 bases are TGCGCCAGCAGCTCTCGACTAGCGGGGGGCCCCTTCTACAATGAGCAGTTCTTC.

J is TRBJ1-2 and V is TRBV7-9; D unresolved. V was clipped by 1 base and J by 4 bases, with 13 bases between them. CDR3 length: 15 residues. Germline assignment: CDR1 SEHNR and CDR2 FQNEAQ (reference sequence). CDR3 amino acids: CASSLEDTGTYGYTF. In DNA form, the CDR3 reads TGTGCCAGCAGCTTAGAAGATACGGGTACCTATGGCTACACCTTC.

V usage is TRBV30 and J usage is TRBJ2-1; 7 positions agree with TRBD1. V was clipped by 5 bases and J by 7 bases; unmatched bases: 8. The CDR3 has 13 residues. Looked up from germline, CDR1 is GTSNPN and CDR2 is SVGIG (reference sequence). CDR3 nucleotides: TGTGCCTGGGAGGGGGCGAGAGGGAATGAGCAGTTCTTC. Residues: CAWEGARGNEQFF. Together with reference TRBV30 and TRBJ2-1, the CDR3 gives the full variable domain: SQTIHQWPATLVQPVGSPLSLECTVEGTSNPNLYWYRQAAGRGLQLLFYSVGIGQISSEVPQNLSASRPQDRQFILSSKKLLLSDSGFYLCAWEGARGNEQFFGPGTRLTVL.

The CDR3 reads CASSKESGGTDTQYF. The CDR3 nucleotides are TGTGCCAGCAGCAAAGAATCAGGGGGGACAGATACGCAGTATTTT. This chain uses TRBV7-2 with TRBJ2-3, with a possible D match to TRBD1 (7 bases). Per the germline V gene, CDR1 is SGHTA and CDR2 is FQGNSA. The length of the CDR3 is 15 residues. Trimming left V 5 bases short and J 3 bases short, with 15 bases between.